This TCR beta chain emerged from a study of shared clonotypes between healthy human individuals. Using immunoSEQ multiplex PCR, the repertoire was profiled, and TCRdb retains in-frame clones only, with some absent. The sample contains about 1.1 million clones, approximately 77% of which appear only once. A word on this clone: The junction differs from germline at one of its ends, possibly a read error.

Germline V gives CDR1 SGHDT, CDR2 YYEEEE. The CDR3 is 15 residues long. The receptor was derived from a man aged 18 to 35 in good health. Some clones in this sample may be carry-over from other donors' samples. The rearrangement links TRBV5-6 to TRBJ1-4, with 9 bases fitting TRBD1. Material: memory CD4+ T cells from PBMCs. Subset described: CD45RA-negative fraction. CDR3 in DNA: TGTACCAGCAGCTTGGGGGACAGGGTTGGCGAAAAACTGTTTTTT. Amino acid sequence: CTSSLGDRVGEKLFF. The whole variable domain, remainder taken from reference TRBV5-6 and TRBJ1-4, is DAGVTQSPTHLIKTRGQQVTLRCSPKSGHDTVSWYQQALGQGPQFIFQYYEEEERQRGNFPDRFSGHQFPNYSSELNVNALLLGDSALYLCTSSLGDRVGEKLFFGSGTQLSVL.